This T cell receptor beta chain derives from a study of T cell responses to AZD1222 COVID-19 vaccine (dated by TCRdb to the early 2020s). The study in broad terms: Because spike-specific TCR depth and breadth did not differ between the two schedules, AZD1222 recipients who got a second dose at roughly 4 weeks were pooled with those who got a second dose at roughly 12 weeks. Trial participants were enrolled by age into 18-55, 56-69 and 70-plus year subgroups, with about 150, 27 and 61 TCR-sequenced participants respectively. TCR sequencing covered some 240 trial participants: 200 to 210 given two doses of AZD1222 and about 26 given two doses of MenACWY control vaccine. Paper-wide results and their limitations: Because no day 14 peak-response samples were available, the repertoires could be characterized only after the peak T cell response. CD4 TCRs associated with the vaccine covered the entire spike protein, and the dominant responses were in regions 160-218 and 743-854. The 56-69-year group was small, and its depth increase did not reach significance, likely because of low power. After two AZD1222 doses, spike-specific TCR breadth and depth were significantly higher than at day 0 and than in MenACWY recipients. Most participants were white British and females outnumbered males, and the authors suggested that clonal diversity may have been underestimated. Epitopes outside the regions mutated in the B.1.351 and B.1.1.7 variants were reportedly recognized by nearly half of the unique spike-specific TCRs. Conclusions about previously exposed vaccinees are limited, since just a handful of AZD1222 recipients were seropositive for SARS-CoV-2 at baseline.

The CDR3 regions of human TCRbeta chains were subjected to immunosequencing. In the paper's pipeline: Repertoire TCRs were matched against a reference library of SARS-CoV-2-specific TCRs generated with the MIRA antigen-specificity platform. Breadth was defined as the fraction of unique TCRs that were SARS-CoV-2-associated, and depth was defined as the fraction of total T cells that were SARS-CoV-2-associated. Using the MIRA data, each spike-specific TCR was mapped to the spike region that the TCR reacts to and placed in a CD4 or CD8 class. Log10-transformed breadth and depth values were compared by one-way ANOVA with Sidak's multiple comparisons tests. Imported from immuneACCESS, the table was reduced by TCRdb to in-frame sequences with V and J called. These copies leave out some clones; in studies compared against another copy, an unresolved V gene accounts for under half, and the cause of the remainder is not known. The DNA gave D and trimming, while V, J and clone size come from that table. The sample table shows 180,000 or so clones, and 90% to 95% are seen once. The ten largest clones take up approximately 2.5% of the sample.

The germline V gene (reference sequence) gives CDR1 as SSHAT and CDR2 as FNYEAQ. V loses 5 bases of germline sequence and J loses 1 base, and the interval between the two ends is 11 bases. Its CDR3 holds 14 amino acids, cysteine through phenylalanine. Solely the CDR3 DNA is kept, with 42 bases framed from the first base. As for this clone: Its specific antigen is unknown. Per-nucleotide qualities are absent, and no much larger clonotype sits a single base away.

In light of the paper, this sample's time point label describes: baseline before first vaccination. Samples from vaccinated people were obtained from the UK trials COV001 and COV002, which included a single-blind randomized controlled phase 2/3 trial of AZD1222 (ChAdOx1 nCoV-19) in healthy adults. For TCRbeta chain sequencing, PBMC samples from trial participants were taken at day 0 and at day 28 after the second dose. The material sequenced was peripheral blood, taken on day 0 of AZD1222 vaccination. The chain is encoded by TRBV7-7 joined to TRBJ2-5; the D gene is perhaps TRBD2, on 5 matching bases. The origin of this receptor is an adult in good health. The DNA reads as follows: TGTGCCAGCAGCCAGCGGAGCTCCCAAGAGACCCAGTACTTC. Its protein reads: CASSQRSSQETQYF.